The T cell receptor beta chain described here comes from a study of T cells of healthy individuals. With 2 bases removed from V and 2 bases from J, the gap between germline ends came to 10 bases. Germline-derived CDR1 and CDR2 are DFQATT and SNEGSKA (reference sequence). CDR3 size: 13 residues. This clonotype was seen a handful of times. TCRdb itself ran the 5' RACE reads through MiXCR, one entry per CDR3 protein. The table has about 96,000 distinct CDR3 sequences, approximately 18% seen once. The rearrangement joins TRBV20-1 to TRBJ2-7, with TRBD1 as a possible D gene (5 bases). This receptor was identified in a human donor in good health. The CDR3 region is CSARPGFAYEQYF. CDR3 nucleotide sequence: TGCAGTGCTAGACCAGGGTTTGCCTACGAGCAGTACTTC.